Presented here are 14 T cell receptor beta chains from one specimen sequenced in a study of blood T cell repertoires in COVID-19. TCRdb's table, derived via immunoSEQ multiplex PCR, lists solely in-frame clones and lacks some. The sample carries about 250,000 clones, about 91% recorded once. Sample: peripheral blood. The receptors here all came from a woman in her twenties or thirties with COVID-19, enrolled during active disease.

The rearrangement joins TRBV24-1 to TRBJ2-5; 7 nucleotides match TRBD1. CDR3 length equals 18 residues. The J segment lost 2 bases and the V segment lost 2 bases, leaving 13 bases of the junction unmatched. Germline V gives CDR1 KGHDR, CDR2 SFDVKD. The chain's CDR3 is CATSDSRGIGIKQETQYF. The CDR3 nucleotides read TGTGCCACCAGTGATTCCAGGGGGATCGGTATTAAACAAGAGACCCAGTACTTC.

The chain has TRBV12-3 or TRBV12-4 and TRBJ1-6; possible D gene TRBD1, 5 bases. Deletions cut 7 bases from V and 10 bases from J, with 14 bases between. The CDR3 length is 13 residues. The CDR3 region has the DNA TGTGCCAGCACCTTAGGCAGGGTGTCACCCCTCCACTTT. Translating gives CASTLGRVSPLHF.

V is TRBV12-5 and J is TRBJ2-1, with 7 positions matching TRBD1. The CDR3 is made up of 13 amino acids. V was pared by 6 bases and J by 1 base, with 0 bases of the junction left unmatched. Germline CDR1 is LGHNT and CDR2 is FRNRAP. DNA of the CDR3: TGTGCTAGTGGGACAGGGTCCTACAATGAGCAGTTCTTC. Its protein product is CASGTGSYNEQFF.

The chain employs TRBV25-1 and TRBJ2-1; TRBD1 is a possible D gene (6 bases). Germline loops: CDR1 MGHDK, CDR2 SYGVNS. The CDR3 covers 11 residues. V was cut by 3 bases and J by 10 bases, with 7 bases left in between. CDR3: CASSDDREQFF. The CDR3 DNA is TGTGCCAGCAGTGACGACAGGGAGCAGTTCTTC.

The rearrangement links TRBV6-2 or TRBV6-3 to TRBJ2-1; TRBD2 matches at 7 bases. The length of the CDR3 is 16 residues. V lost 5 bases and J lost 3; bases outside the gene matches: 10. The germline gives CDR1 MNHEY, CDR2 SVGEGT. CDR3 sequence (DNA): TGTGCCAGCAGTCGGACCGGGACTACCATCTACAATGAGCAGTTCTTC. As protein: CASSRTGTTIYNEQFF.

The rearrangement joins TRBV10-2 to TRBJ2-5, with 7 bases identical to TRBD2. Unmatched junction bases numbered 8, after V lost 4 bases and J lost 0 bases. The CDR3 is made up of 16 amino acids. Germline V gene lookup returns CDR1 WSHSY and CDR2 SAAADI. CDR3: CASSGGGSSYQETQYF. The CDR3 coding sequence is TGCGCCAGCAGTGGCGGGGGAAGCAGTTACCAAGAGACCCAGTACTTC.

This clone was counted once. The CDR3 sequence: CASSLSQGAFSEQFF. The DNA for the CDR3 is TGTGCCAGCAGCTTATCGCAGGGGGCGTTTAGTGAGCAGTTCTTC. The chain combines TRBV7-9 with TRBJ2-1, with TRBD1 matching over 8 bases. After removal of 2 bases from V and 9 bases from J, the junction contained 9 bases not matched to a gene. The germline V gene has CDR1 SEHNR and CDR2 FQNEAQ (reference sequence). The CDR3 consists of 15 residues.

This chain joins TRBV19 and TRBJ2-1; 9 bases map to TRBD1. In germline, CDR1 is LNHDA, CDR2 SQIVND (reference sequence). J lost 8 bases, V lost 6 bases, and 11 bases had no gene match. The CDR3 sequence is 15 residues long. In DNA, the CDR3 is TGTGCCAGTAGCATCTCGGGACAGGGAGTCTATGAGCAGTTCTTC. It specifies CASSISGQGVYEQFF.

The V gene is TRBV29-1, the J gene TRBJ2-1; 8 positions match TRBD2. The V and J ends lost 4 bases and 8 bases, in that order; junction bases with no gene match: 4. The germline V gene encodes CDR1 SQVTM and CDR2 ANQGSEA. The CDR3 extends over 12 amino acids. This CDR3 reads CSVGGTRDEQFF. CDR3 nucleotides: TGCAGCGTTGGCGGGACTAGGGATGAGCAGTTCTTC.

The chain recombines TRBV28 with TRBJ1-5; TRBD1 agrees at 7 bases. Germline CDR1 MDHEN, CDR2 SYDVKM. Trimming removed 4 bases from V and 4 bases from J; junction bases left unmatched: 7. CDR3 length: 15 amino acids. Here the CDR3 reads CASSSRTGVNQPQHF. As DNA, the CDR3 is TGTGCCAGCAGTTCGCGGACAGGCGTGAATCAGCCCCAGCATTTT.

The chain carries TRBV21-1 and TRBJ2-3; TRBD1 was called by the table and not checked on the DNA. TRBV21-1 is a known pseudogene. This CDR3 has 17 amino acids. This chain's CDR3 is CASSKGGGSFSTDTQYF. Written as DNA, the CDR3 is TGTGCCAGCAGCAAAGGAGGGGGAAGCTTTTCCACAGATACGCAGTATTTT.

Note on this clone: The identical CDR3 is also encoded by other nucleotide sequences in the sample. The chain combines TRBV9 with TRBJ1-5, with TRBD1 matching over 7 bases. This CDR3 has 13 amino acids. In germline, CDR1 is SGDLS, CDR2 YYNGEE. J was trimmed by 4 bases and V by 4 bases; bases with no gene match: 2. The CDR3 loop reads CASSPGGNQPQHF. CDR3 coding DNA: TGTGCCAGCAGCCCAGGGGGGAATCAGCCCCAGCATTTT.

The rearrangement uses TRBV19 and TRBJ2-7, with 12 bases matching TRBD2. This CDR3 region has 15 residues. V lost 1 base and J lost 3; bases outside the gene matches: 1. Germline assignment: CDR1 LNHDA and CDR2 SQIVND (reference sequence). The CDR3: CASSIGTSGVYEQYV. The CDR3 coding sequence is TGTGCCAGTAGTATAGGGACTAGCGGGGTCTACGAGCAGTACGTC.

The chain is built from TRBV19 and TRBJ1-4, with a tentative D call TRBD1 (5 bases). Trimming shortened V by 6 bases and J by 5 bases, and 16 bases separated the two germline ends. CDR1 LNHDA and CDR2 SQIVND come from the germline V gene (reference sequence). The CDR3 loop spans 15 amino acids. CDR3 in amino acids: CASRTSGTPNEKLFF. DNA for the CDR3: TGTGCCAGTAGAACCTCCGGGACTCCAAATGAAAAACTGTTTTTT. The full variable domain, its missing parts supplied by reference TRBV19 and TRBJ1-4, is DGGITQSPKYLFRKEGQNVTLSCEQNLNHDAMYWYRQDPGQGLRLIYYSQIVNDFQKGDIAEGYSVSREKKESFPLTVTSAQKNPTAFYLCASRTSGTPNEKLFFGSGTQLSVL.